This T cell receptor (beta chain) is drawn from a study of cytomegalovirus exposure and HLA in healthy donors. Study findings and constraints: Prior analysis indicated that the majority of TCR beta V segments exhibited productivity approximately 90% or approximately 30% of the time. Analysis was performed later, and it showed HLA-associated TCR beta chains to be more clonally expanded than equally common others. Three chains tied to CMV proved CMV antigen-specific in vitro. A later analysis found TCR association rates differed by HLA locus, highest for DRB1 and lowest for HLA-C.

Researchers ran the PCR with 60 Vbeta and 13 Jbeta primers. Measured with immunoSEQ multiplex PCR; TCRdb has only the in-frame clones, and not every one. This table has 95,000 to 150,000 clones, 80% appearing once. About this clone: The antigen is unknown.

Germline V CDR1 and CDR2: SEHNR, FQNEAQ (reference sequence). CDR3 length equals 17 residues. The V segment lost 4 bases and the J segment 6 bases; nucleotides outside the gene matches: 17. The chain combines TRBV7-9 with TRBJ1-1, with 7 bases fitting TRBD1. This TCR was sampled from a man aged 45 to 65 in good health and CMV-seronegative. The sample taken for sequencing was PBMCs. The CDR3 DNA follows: TGTGCCAGCAGCTCCTGGGCGGGAGGGGGCTTTAAACCTGAAGCTTTCTTT. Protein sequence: CASSSWAGGGFKPEAFF.